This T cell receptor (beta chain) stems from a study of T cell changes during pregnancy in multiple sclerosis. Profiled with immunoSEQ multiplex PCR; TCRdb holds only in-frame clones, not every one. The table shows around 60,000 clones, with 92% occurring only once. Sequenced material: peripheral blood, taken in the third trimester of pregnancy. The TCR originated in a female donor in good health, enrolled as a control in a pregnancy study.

The CDR3 loop is CASSYSTFLPQEQFF. The DNA for the CDR3 is TGTGCCAGCAGTTACTCCACCTTCCTCCCTCAGGAGCAGTTCTTC. V is TRBV6-5 and J is TRBJ2-1; D is ambiguous. The germline V gene has CDR1 MNHEY and CDR2 SVGAGI. This CDR3 is 15 amino acids long. Trimming took 0 bases from V and 10 from J, leaving 16 bases between them.